Listed below are T cell receptor beta chains from one sample, sequenced in a study of blood T cell repertoires in COVID-19. Using immunoSEQ multiplex PCR, the repertoire was profiled, and TCRdb retains in-frame clones only, with some absent. Of under 300,000 clones listed, over 75% are singletons. Source material: peripheral blood. All receptors come from a woman aged 40 to 50 who had recovered from COVID-19. CDR3s include the opening cysteine and the closing phenylalanine or tryptophan. A D gene is named only where the DNA matches it firmly. Part of the rows lack a size; the others show once, few, many or a class for expanded clones.

J: TRBJ2-7
length: 14
V: TRBV28
size: NA
D: TRBD1
CDR3: CASVTGGNPYEQYF
DNA: TGTGCCAGCGTAACAGGGGGAAATCCCTACGAGCAGTACTTC

J: TRBJ1-1
length: 18
V: TRBV18
size: NA
D: TRBD1
CDR3: CASSPQGTALRHITEAFF
DNA: TGTGCCAGCTCACCACAAGGGACAGCTTTAAGGCATATCACTGAAGCTTTCTTT

J: TRBJ2-7
length: 16
V: TRBV9
size: NA
D: NA
CDR3: CASSVGPQAKNYEQYF
DNA: TGTGCCAGCAGCGTAGGGCCCCAGGCGAAGAATTACGAGCAGTACTTC

J: TRBJ1-2
length: 15
V: TRBV21-1
size: NA
D: NA
CDR3: CASSKANGVGYGYTF
DNA: TGTGCCAGCAGCAAAGCTAACGGGGTAGGCTATGGCTACACCTTC

J: TRBJ1-1
length: 13
V: TRBV27
size: NA
D: NA
CDR3: CASSFRGNTEAFF
DNA: TGTGCCAGCAGTTTTCGAGGGAACACTGAAGCTTTCTTT

J: TRBJ2-7
length: 11
V: TRBV5-1
size: NA
D: NA
CDR3: CASSLLDEQYF
DNA: TGCGCCAGCAGCTTGTTAGACGAGCAGTACTTC

J: TRBJ2-2
length: 17
V: TRBV2
size: NA
D: TRBD1
CDR3: CASSPRAGGANTGELFF
DNA: TGTGCCAGCAGTCCCAGGGCAGGGGGCGCGAACACCGGGGAGCTGTTTTTT

J: TRBJ2-6
length: 15
V: TRBV12-5
size: NA
D: NA
CDR3: CASGPPSSGANVLTF
DNA: TGTGCTAGTGGCCCTCCGAGCTCTGGGGCCAACGTCCTGACTTTC

J: TRBJ2-5
length: 18
V: TRBV27
size: NA
D: TRBD2
CDR3: CASSLTRGGAKPQETQYF
DNA: TGTGCCAGCAGCCTCACCCGCGGGGGAGCCAAACCTCAAGAGACCCAGTACTTC

J: TRBJ2-7
length: 16
V: TRBV6-5
size: NA
D: NA
CDR3: CASSYSGSMFFYEQYF
DNA: TGTGCCAGCAGTTACTCTGGGAGCATGTTTTTTTACGAGCAGTACTTC

J: TRBJ1-4
length: 16
V: TRBV3-1/TRBV3-2
size: once
D: NA
CDR3: CASSQEWGHDPNHLFF
DNA: TGTGCCAGCAGCCAAGAGTGGGGACATGATCCCAACCACCTGTTTTTT

J: TRBJ1-5
length: 16
V: TRBV6-6
size: few
D: NA
CDR3: CASSKNREGSGQPQHF
DNA: TGTGCCAGCAGTAAAAACAGGGAGGGGAGCGGGCAGCCCCAGCATTTT

J: TRBJ1-6
length: 16
V: TRBV7-2
size: NA
D: TRBD1
CDR3: CASSGPRGREMWSLHF
DNA: TGTGCCAGCAGCGGACCCAGGGGGCGCGAGATGTGGTCCCTCCACTTT

J: TRBJ1-4
length: 14
V: TRBV19
size: NA
D: NA
CDR3: CASSMRGLNEKLFF
DNA: TGTGCCAGTAGTATGAGAGGGCTTAATGAAAAACTGTTTTTT

J: TRBJ2-2
length: 15
V: TRBV11-2
size: NA
D: TRBD2
CDR3: CASTQAGGNTGELFF
DNA: TGTGCCAGCACCCAAGCGGGGGGGAACACCGGGGAGCTGTTTTTT

J: TRBJ2-2
length: 14
V: TRBV30
size: NA
D: NA
CDR3: CAWKRLANTGELFF
DNA: TGTGCCTGGAAGAGACTAGCGAACACCGGGGAGCTGTTTTTT

J: TRBJ2-5
length: 15
V: TRBV4-1
size: NA
D: TRBD1
CDR3: CASSQRQGVGETQYF
DNA: TGCGCCAGCAGCCAACGCCAGGGGGTTGGAGAGACCCAGTACTTC

J: TRBJ2-7
length: 16
V: TRBV4-3
size: NA
D: TRBD2
CDR3: CASSQGPAGGPDEQYF
DNA: TGCGCCAGCAGCCAAGGGCCAGCGGGAGGGCCTGACGAGCAGTACTTC

J: TRBJ2-7
length: 18
V: TRBV19
size: NA
D: TRBD1
CDR3: CASSIGLRGGADVYEQYF
DNA: TGTGCCAGTAGTATCGGGCTGAGAGGGGGCGCGGATGTCTACGAGCAGTACTTC

J: TRBJ2-1
length: 13
V: TRBV29-1
size: few
D: NA
CDR3: CSWGQGGYNEQFF
DNA: TGCAGCTGGGGGCAGGGGGGCTACAATGAGCAGTTCTTC

J: TRBJ1-5
length: 15
V: TRBV19
size: NA
D: TRBD1
CDR3: CASSIVTGGNQPQHF
DNA: TGTGCCAGTAGTATTGTGACAGGGGGCAATCAGCCCCAGCATTTT

J: TRBJ2-5
length: 12
V: TRBV29-1
size: NA
D: NA
CDR3: CSVGRLQETQYF
DNA: TGCAGCGTTGGGCGGTTACAAGAGACCCAGTACTTC

J: TRBJ2-2
length: 20
V: TRBV19
size: NA
D: TRBD1
CDR3: CASSIRTGGGNSGRWWELFF
DNA: TGTGCCAGTAGTATAAGGACAGGGGGCGGTAATAGCGGGAGATGGTGGGAGCTGTTTTTT

J: TRBJ2-7
length: 14
V: TRBV19
size: NA
D: TRBD1
CDR3: CASSVPGQGNEQYF
DNA: TGTGCCAGTAGTGTACCGGGACAGGGGAACGAGCAGTACTTC

J: TRBJ2-7
length: 16
V: TRBV5-1
size: few
D: TRBD2
CDR3: CASSLERLAGVDEQYF
DNA: TGCGCCAGCAGCTTGGAACGACTAGCGGGAGTCGACGAGCAGTACTTC

J: TRBJ1-3
length: 15
V: TRBV6-5
size: NA
D: TRBD1
CDR3: CASSFNRDRGNTIYF
DNA: TGTGCCAGCAGTTTCAACCGGGACAGAGGAAACACCATATATTTT

J: TRBJ1-6
length: 14
V: TRBV9
size: NA
D: NA
CDR3: CASSADIESSPLHF
DNA: TGTGCCAGCAGCGCAGACATAGAATCTTCACCCCTCCACTTT

J: TRBJ2-5
length: 16
V: TRBV10-3
size: NA
D: TRBD1
CDR3: CAISGTGEVRRETQYF
DNA: TGTGCCATCAGTGGGACAGGGGAGGTGAGGAGAGAGACCCAGTACTTC

J: TRBJ2-2
length: 15
V: TRBV19
size: NA
D: TRBD1
CDR3: CASRPTGTAPGELFF
DNA: TGTGCCAGTAGACCAACCGGGACAGCCCCCGGGGAGCTGTTTTTT

J: TRBJ2-3
length: 14
V: TRBV11-2
size: NA
D: NA
CDR3: CASSTTTRGDTQYF
DNA: TGTGCCAGCAGCACCACTACGCGGGGAGATACGCAGTATTTT

J: TRBJ1-1
length: 17
V: TRBV18
size: once
D: NA
CDR3: CASSPELGTPMMTEAFF
DNA: TGTGCCAGCTCACCAGAGTTAGGGACACCCATGATGACTGAAGCTTTCTTT

J: TRBJ1-2
length: 15
V: TRBV5-5
size: NA
D: NA
CDR3: CASSLATGSQHGYTF
DNA: TGTGCCAGCAGCTTGGCCACAGGGAGTCAGCATGGCTACACCTTC

J: TRBJ1-2
length: 15
V: TRBV7-9
size: NA
D: NA
CDR3: CASSPTGVHLYGYTF
DNA: TGTGCCAGCAGCCCTACAGGTGTTCATCTATATGGCTACACCTTC

J: TRBJ2-3
length: 16
V: TRBV13
size: NA
D: TRBD2
CDR3: CASSYGTSGGADTQYF
DNA: TGTGCCAGCAGCTACGGGACTAGCGGGGGGGCAGATACGCAGTATTTT

J: TRBJ2-3
length: 16
V: TRBV18
size: NA
D: TRBD2
CDR3: CASSPPSVAGGDTQYF
DNA: TGTGCCAGCTCACCACCGTCGGTAGCGGGAGGGGATACGCAGTATTTT

J: TRBJ1-3
length: 12
V: TRBV12-3/TRBV12-4
size: NA
D: NA
CDR3: CASSLVENTIYF
DNA: TGTGCCAGCAGTTTGGTCGAGAACACCATATATTTT

J: TRBJ1-2
length: 16
V: TRBV19
size: NA
D: TRBD1
CDR3: CASSLNLVGGPYGYTF
DNA: TGTGCCAGTAGCTTAAACCTGGTAGGGGGCCCCTATGGCTACACCTTC

J: TRBJ2-2
length: 14
V: TRBV6-5
size: NA
D: NA
CDR3: CASRPAIRPGELFF
DNA: TGTGCCAGCAGGCCCGCGATCCGTCCCGGGGAGCTGTTTTTT

J: TRBJ1-2
length: 14
V: TRBV11-2
size: NA
D: TRBD1
CDR3: CASSFSDRGNGYTF
DNA: TGTGCCAGCAGCTTTTCGGACAGGGGGAACGGCTACACCTTC

J: TRBJ1-3
length: 14
V: TRBV25-1
size: NA
D: NA
CDR3: CASSETAAGNTIYF
DNA: TGTGCCAGCAGTGAAACGGCGGCTGGAAACACCATATATTTT

J: TRBJ1-1
length: 17
V: TRBV15
size: NA
D: NA
CDR3: CATSRDVFGQQNTEAFF
DNA: TGTGCCACCAGCAGAGATGTTTTCGGACAGCAGAACACTGAAGCTTTCTTT

J: TRBJ2-7
length: 14
V: TRBV5-4
size: NA
D: TRBD2
CDR3: CASSLVSGSEEQYF
DNA: TGTGCCAGCAGCTTGGTTAGCGGGAGTGAGGAGCAGTACTTC

J: TRBJ2-2
length: 15
V: TRBV6-5
size: NA
D: NA
CDR3: CASSSGQLNTGELFF
DNA: TGTGCCAGCAGTTCCGGACAGTTAAACACCGGGGAGCTGTTTTTT

J: TRBJ2-7
length: 17
V: TRBV16
size: NA
D: NA
CDR3: CASSLLAPGLQGDEQYF
DNA: TGTGCCAGCAGCCTCCTAGCTCCGGGACTCCAAGGCGACGAGCAGTACTTC

J: TRBJ2-7
length: 14
V: TRBV19
size: NA
D: TRBD1
CDR3: CASSIRGQGGEQYF
DNA: TGTGCCAGTAGTATAAGGGGACAGGGTGGCGAGCAGTACTTC

J: TRBJ2-2
length: 15
V: TRBV4-3
size: once
D: NA
CDR3: CASSQDQENTGELFF
DNA: TGCGCCAGCAGCCAAGATCAGGAGAACACCGGGGAGCTGTTTTTT

J: TRBJ2-4
length: 19
V: TRBV5-4
size: NA
D: TRBD2
CDR3: CASSSLTSGGMLAKNIQYF
DNA: TGTGCCAGCAGCTCGTTAACTAGCGGGGGGATGCTAGCCAAAAACATTCAGTACTTC

J: TRBJ2-5
length: 15
V: TRBV18
size: NA
D: TRBD1
CDR3: CASSGRQGAKETQYF
DNA: TGTGCCAGCTCAGGTCGACAGGGGGCAAAAGAGACCCAGTACTTC

J: TRBJ2-5
length: 12
V: TRBV19
size: once
D: TRBD1
CDR3: CASSMAGGTQYF
DNA: TGTGCCAGTAGTATGGCAGGGGGGACCCAGTACTTC